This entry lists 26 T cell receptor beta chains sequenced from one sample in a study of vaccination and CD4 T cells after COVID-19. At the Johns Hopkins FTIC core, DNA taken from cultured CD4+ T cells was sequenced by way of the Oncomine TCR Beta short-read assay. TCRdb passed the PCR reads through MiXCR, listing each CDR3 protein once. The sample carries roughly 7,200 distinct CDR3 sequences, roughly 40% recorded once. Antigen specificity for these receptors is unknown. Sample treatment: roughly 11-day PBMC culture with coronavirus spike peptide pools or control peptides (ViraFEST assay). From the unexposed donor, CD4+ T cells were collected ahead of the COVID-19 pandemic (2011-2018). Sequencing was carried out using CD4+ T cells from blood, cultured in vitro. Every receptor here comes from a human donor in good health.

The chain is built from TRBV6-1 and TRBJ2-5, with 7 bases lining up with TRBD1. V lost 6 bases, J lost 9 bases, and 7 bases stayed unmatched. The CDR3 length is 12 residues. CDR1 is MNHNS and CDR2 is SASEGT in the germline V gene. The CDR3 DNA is TGTGCCAGCAGGCCTTATACAGGGGCCCAGTACTTC. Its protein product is CASRPYTGAQYF.

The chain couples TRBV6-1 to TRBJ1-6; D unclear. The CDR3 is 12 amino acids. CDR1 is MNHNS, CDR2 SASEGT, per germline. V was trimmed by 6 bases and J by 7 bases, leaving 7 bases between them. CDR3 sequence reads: CASRPRNSPLHF. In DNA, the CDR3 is TGTGCCAGCAGACCTCGAAATTCACCCCTCCACTTT.

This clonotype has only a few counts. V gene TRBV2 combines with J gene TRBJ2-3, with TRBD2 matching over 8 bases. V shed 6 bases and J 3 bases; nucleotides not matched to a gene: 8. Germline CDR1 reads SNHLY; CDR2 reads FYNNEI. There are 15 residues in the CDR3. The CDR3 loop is CASRDMGLVTDTQYF. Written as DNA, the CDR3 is TGTGCCAGCAGGGATATGGGACTAGTAACAGATACGCAGTATTTT.

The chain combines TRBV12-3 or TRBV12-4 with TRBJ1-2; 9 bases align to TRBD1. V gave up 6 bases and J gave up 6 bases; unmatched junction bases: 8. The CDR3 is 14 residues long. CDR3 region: CASSRSGTGHGYTF. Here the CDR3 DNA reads TGTGCCAGCAGCAGATCCGGGACAGGGCATGGCTACACCTTC.

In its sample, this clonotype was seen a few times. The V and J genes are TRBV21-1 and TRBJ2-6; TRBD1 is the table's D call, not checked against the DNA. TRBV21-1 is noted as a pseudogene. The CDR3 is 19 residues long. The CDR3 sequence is CASSKVCGGQGAGANVLTF. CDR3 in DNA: TGTGCCAGCAGCAAAGTCTGTGGGGGACAGGGGGCTGGGGCCAACGTCCTGACTTTC.

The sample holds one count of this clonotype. The CDR3 reads CASSLLGTNTGELFF. CDR3 coding DNA: TGTGCCAGCAGTTTACTAGGAACGAACACCGGGGAGCTGTTTTTT. V is TRBV27 and J is TRBJ2-2; D ambiguous. Deletions cut 2 bases from V and 0 bases from J, with 7 bases between. The CDR3 is 15 residues long. The germline gives CDR1 MNHEY, CDR2 SMNVEV (reference sequence).

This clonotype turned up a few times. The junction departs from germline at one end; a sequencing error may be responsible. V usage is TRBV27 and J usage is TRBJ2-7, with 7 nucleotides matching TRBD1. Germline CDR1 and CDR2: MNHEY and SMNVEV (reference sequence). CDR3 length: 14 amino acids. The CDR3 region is CASRLTGWAYEQYF. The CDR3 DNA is TGTGCCAGCAGACTGACAGGGTGGGCCTACGAGCAGTATTTC.

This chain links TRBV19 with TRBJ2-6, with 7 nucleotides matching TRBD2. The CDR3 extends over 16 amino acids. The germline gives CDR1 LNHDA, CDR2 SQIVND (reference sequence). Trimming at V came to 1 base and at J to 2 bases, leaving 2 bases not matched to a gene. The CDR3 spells CASSIGGGAGANVLTF. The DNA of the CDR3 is TGTGCCAGTAGTATAGGGGGAGGGGCTGGGGCCAACGTCCTGACTTTC.

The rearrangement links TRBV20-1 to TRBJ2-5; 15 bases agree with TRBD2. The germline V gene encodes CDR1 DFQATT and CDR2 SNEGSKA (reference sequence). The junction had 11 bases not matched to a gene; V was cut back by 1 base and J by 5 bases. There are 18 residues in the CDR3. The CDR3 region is CSARVPGLAGGRLETQYF. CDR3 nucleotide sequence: TGCAGTGCTAGAGTCCCGGGACTAGCGGGGGGCCGTTTGGAGACCCAGTACTTC.

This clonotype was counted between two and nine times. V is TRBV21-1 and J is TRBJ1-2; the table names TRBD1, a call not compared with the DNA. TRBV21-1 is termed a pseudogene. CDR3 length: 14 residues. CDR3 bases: TGTGCCAGCAGCCGGGACGATCCTAACTATGGCTACACCTTC. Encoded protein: CASSRDDPNYGYTF.

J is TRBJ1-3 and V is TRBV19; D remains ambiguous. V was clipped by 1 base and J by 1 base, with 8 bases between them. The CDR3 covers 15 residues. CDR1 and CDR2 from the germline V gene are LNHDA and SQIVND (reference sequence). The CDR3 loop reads CASSIAAESGNTIYF. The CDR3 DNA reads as TGTGCCAGTAGTATAGCCGCGGAGTCTGGAAACACCATATATTTT.

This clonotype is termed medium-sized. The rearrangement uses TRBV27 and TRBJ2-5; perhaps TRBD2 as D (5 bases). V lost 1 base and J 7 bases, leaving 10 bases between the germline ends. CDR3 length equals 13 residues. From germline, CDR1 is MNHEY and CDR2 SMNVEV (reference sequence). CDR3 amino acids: CASSLWGGGTQYF. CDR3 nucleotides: TGTGCCAGCAGTTTATGGGGTGGAGGGACCCAGTACTTC.

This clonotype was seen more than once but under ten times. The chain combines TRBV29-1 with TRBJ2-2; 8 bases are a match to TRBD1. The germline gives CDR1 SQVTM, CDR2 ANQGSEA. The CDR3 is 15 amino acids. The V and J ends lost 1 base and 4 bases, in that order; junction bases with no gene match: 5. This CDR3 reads CSVEGAGTGTGELFF. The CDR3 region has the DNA TGCAGCGTTGAAGGTGCCGGGACAGGCACCGGGGAGCTGTTTTTT.

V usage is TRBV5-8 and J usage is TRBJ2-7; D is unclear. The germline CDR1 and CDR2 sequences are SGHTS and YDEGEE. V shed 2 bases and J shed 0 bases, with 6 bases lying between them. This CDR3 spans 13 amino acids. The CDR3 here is CASSFLVSYEQYF. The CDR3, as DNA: TGTGCCAGCAGCTTTCTAGTCTCCTACGAGCAGTACTTC.

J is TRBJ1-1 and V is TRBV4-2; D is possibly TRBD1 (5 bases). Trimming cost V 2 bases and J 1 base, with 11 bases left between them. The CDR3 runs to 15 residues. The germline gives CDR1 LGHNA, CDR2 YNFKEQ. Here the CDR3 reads CASSQKGLKNTEAFF. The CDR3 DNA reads TGTGCCAGCAGCCAAAAGGGACTGAAGAACACTGAAGCTTTCTTT.

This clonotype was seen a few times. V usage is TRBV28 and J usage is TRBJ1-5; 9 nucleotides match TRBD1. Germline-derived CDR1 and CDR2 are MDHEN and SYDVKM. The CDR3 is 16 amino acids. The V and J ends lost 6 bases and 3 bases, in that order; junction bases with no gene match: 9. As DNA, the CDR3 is TGTGCCAGCAGCAGATTCGACAGGGGGGACAATCAGCCCCAGCATTTT. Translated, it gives CASSRFDRGDNQPQHF. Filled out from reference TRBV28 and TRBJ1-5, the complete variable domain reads DVKVTQSSRYLVKRTGEKVFLECVQDMDHENMFWYRQDPGLGLRLIYFSYDVKMKEKGDIPEGYSVSREKKERFSLILESASTNQTSMYLCASSRFDRGDNQPQHFGDGTRLSIL.

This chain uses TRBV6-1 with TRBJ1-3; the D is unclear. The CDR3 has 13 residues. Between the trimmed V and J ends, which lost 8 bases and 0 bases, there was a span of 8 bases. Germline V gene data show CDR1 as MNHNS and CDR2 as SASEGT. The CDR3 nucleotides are TGTGCCAGCGATAGGCGCTCTGGAAACACCATATATTTT. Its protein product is CASDRRSGNTIYF.

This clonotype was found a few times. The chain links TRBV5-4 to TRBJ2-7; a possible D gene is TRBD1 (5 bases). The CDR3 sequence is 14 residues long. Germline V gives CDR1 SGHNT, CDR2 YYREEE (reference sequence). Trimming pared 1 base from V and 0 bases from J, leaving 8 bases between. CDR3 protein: CASSLNRRSYEQYF. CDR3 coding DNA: TGTGCCAGCAGCTTGAACAGGCGCTCCTACGAGCAGTACTTC.

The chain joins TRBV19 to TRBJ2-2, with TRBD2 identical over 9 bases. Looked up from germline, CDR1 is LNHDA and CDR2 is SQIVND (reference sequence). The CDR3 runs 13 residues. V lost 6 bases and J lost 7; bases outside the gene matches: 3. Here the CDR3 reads CASRSSGGGELFF. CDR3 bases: TGTGCCAGTAGAAGTAGCGGGGGCGGGGAGCTGTTTTTT.

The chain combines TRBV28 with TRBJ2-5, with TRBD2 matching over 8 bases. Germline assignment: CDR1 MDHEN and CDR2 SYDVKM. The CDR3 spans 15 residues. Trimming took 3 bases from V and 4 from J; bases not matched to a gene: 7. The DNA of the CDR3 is TGTGCCAGCAGTTTCGGGCGGGGGGCCCTAGAGACCCAGTACTTC. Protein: CASSFGRGALETQYF.

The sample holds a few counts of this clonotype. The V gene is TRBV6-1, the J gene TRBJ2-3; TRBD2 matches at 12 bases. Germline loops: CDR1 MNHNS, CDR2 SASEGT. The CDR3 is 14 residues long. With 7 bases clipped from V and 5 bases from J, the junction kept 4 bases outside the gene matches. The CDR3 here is CASTSGGAIDTQYF. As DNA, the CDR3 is TGTGCCAGCACTAGCGGGGGGGCCATAGATACGCAGTATTTT.

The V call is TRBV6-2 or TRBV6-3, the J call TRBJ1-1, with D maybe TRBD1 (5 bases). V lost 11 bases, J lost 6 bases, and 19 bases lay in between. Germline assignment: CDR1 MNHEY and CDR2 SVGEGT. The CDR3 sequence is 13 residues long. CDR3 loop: CAGNWGAGAEAFF. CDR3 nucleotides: TGTGCCGGCAATTGGGGCGCGGGGGCTGAAGCTTTCTTT.

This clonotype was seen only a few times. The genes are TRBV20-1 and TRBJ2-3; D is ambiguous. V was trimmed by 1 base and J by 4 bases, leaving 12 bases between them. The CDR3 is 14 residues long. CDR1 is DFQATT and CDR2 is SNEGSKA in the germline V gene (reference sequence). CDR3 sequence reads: CSARGWPSADTQYF. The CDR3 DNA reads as TGCAGTGCTAGAGGGTGGCCGAGCGCAGATACGCAGTATTTT.

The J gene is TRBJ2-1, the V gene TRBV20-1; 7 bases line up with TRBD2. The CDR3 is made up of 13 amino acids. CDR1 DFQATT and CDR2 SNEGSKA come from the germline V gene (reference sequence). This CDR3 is CASWEGSYNEQFF. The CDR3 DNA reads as TGCGCCTCGTGGGAGGGCTCCTACAATGAGCAGTTCTTC.

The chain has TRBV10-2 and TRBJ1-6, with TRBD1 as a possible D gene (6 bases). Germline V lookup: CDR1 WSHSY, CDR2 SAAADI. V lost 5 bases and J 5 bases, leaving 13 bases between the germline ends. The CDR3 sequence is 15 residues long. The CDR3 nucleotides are TGCGCCAGCAGTCAGATGGGGGCCGATAATTCACCCCTCCACTTT. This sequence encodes CASSQMGADNSPLHF.

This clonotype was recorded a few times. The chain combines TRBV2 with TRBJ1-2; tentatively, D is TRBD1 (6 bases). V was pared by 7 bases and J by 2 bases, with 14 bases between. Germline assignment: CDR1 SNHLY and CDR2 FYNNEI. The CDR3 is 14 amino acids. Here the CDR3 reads CASTGGAINYGYTF. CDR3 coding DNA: TGTGCCAGCACCGGGGGCGCGATAAACTATGGCTACACCTTC.